A selection of T cell receptor beta chains follows, all from one sample in a study of T cell repertoires in cytomegalovirus infection. For these receptors, no antigen is known. MiXCR, applied by TCRdb to the reads, yields one record per CDR3 protein. The sample contains roughly 860,000 distinct CDR3 sequences, 30% to 35% of which appear only once. The sequenced sample was cultured CD8+ T cells from PBMCs, obtained from culture after CMV antigen stimulation. These receptors were taken from a human donor in good health (CMV status not recorded). Some clones in this sample may be carry-over from other donors' samples. CDR3s include the opening cysteine and the closing phenylalanine or tryptophan. A D gene is named only where the DNA matches it firmly. Where a row states a size, it is once, few, many or the class of an expanded clone; other rows omit it.

clone size	V gene	D gene	J gene	CDR3 DNA	CDR3 protein
NA	TRBV27	NA	TRBJ1-2	TGTGCCAGCAGGGGAATCTTAGCCTATGGGTCTAACTATGGCTACACCTTC	CASRGILAYGSNYGYTF
few	TRBV25-1	NA	TRBJ2-2	TGTGCCAGCTCAGGCGCTTATTTGGACAGGAACACCGGGGAGCTGTTTTTT	CASSGAYLDRNTGELFF
few	TRBV7-9	TRBD1	TRBJ1-1	TGTGCCAGCACCCCTGGAGGGGGCGAATGGACTGAAGCTTTCTTT	CASTPGGGEWTEAFF
NA	TRBV27	TRBD1	TRBJ2-7	TGTGCCAGCAGTCCCGCACAGGGGAGCTCCTACGAGCAGTACTTC	CASSPAQGSSYEQYF
many	TRBV7-2	TRBD1	TRBJ2-2	TGTGCCAGCATCCCCGGGGACAGCTACACCGGGGAGCTGTTTTTT	CASIPGDSYTGELFF
few	TRBV6-2/TRBV6-3	TRBD2	TRBJ2-1	TGTGCCAGCAGCTTTAATTTGAGGGAGGGCGACAATGAGCAGTTCTTC	CASSFNLREGDNEQFF
NA	TRBV11-1	NA	TRBJ1-1	TGTGCCAGCAGCTTCCGGGGGCGCGTAAACACTGAAGCTTTCTTT	CASSFRGRVNTEAFF
NA	TRBV9	TRBD1	TRBJ2-2	TGTGCCAGCAGCGTAGGGGTATTGAGACAGGGGGCTTGGACCGGGGAGCTGTTTTTT	CASSVGVLRQGAWTGELFF
NA	TRBV20-1	NA	TRBJ1-5	TGCAGTGCTAGAGCAGGGAGAGGGAGCAATCAGCCCCAGCATTTT	CSARAGRGSNQPQHF
NA	TRBV7-6	TRBD1	TRBJ1-2	TGTGCCAGCAGCTCCGGGGACAGTCTAGGAGACTATGGCTACACCTTC	CASSSGDSLGDYGYTF
NA	TRBV20-1	TRBD1	TRBJ2-6	TGCAGTGCTAGCCGGACAGGGGGCTCTGGGGCCAACGTCCTGACTTTC	CSASRTGGSGANVLTF
NA	TRBV19	NA	TRBJ1-1	TGTGTCAGTACCCCCGGGAGGGAGGACACTGAAGCTTTCTTT	CVSTPGREDTEAFF
few	TRBV27	NA	TRBJ2-1	TGTGCCAGCAGTTGGGTGGGTAGCTCCTACAATGAGCAGTTCTTC	CASSWVGSSYNEQFF
few	TRBV11-2	TRBD1	TRBJ2-3	TGTGCCAGCAGCTCAGGACAGGGCCGCACAGATACGCAGTATTTT	CASSSGQGRTDTQYF
NA	TRBV11-2	TRBD2	TRBJ2-5	TGTGCCAGCAGCCCCTGGGGCGGAGCGGGGGACCTCCAAGAGACCCAGTACTTC	CASSPWGGAGDLQETQYF
NA	TRBV10-3	NA	TRBJ1-2	TGTGCCATCCAAGGGGGACGCGATTCGCCCTATGGCTACACCTTC	CAIQGGRDSPYGYTF